This paragraph covers one T cell receptor (beta chain) sequence. Antigen: not known. This record belongs to a study of read filtering for tumor transcriptome and immune sequencing. Study-level information: Mean patient age was about 66 years, range about 45 to 90; approximately 18 male, more than 11 female. Transcriptome libraries were built from DNase-treated RNA. Findings of the study overall: IR-seq and RNA-seq agreed better without single-read clonotypes.

Germline V lookup: CDR1 SGHNT, CDR2 YYREEE (reference sequence). This CDR3 region has 13 residues. Trimming at V came to 3 bases and at J to 8 bases, leaving 7 bases not matched to a gene. Bone marrow was sampled from every patient at the time of active disease. The library was built from roughly 400 ng RNA with molecular barcoded adaptors for alpha/delta and beta/gamma chains. TCRdb analysed the reads with MiXCR anew, one entry per CDR3 protein. The table shows approximately 50,000 distinct CDR3 sequences, with 20% occurring only once. Sequences were obtained from a population of CD138-negative cells sorted from bone marrow. The origin of this receptor is a donor older than 35 with multiple myeloma. The chain joins TRBV5-4 to TRBJ1-2, with 7 nucleotides matching TRBD1. In DNA, the CDR3 is TGTGCCAGCAGCTGGGACAGCTTCAGCGGCTACACCTTC. Translated: CASSWDSFSGYTF. The entire variable domain, with the rest obtained from reference TRBV5-4 and TRBJ1-2, is as follows: ETGVTQSPTHLIKTRGQQVTLRCSSQSGHNTVSWYQQALGQGPQFIFQYYREEENGRGNFPPRFSGLQFPNYSSELNVNALELDDSALYLCASSWDSFSGYTFGSGTRLTVV.